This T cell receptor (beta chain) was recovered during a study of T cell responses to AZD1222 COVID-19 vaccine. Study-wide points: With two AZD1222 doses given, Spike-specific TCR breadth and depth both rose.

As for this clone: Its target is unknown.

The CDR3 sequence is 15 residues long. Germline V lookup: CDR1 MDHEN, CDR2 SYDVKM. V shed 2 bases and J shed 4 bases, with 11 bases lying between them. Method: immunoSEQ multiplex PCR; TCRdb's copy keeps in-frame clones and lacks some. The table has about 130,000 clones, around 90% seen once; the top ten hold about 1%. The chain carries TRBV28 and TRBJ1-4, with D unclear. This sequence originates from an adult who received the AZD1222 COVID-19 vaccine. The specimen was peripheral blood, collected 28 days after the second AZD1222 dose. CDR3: CASSLGGLRNEKLFF. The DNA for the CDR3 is TGTGCCAGCAGTTTAGGTGGTCTTCGTAATGAAAAACTGTTTTTT.